This TCR beta chain was retrieved from a study of T cell changes during pregnancy in multiple sclerosis. The V and J ends lost 5 bases and 2 bases respectively, with 10 bases between them. Per the germline V gene, CDR1 is SGHVS and CDR2 is FNYEAQ. This CDR3 has 13 residues. Sequencing was performed with immunoSEQ multiplex PCR; in TCRdb, only in-frame clones are kept and a portion is missing. The data contain about 36,000 clones, about 91% of them singletons. The source material was CD8+ T cells from peripheral blood mononuclear cells, sampled in the third trimester of pregnancy. The gene calls are TRBV7-6 and TRBJ2-7; D gene unclear. The clonotype originates from a female donor with multiple sclerosis, enrolled in a pregnancy study. CDR3 sequence reads: CASSPEVAYEQYF. CDR3 sequence (DNA): TGTGCCAGCAGCCCCGAGGTAGCCTACGAGCAGTACTTC.